What follows describes a single T cell receptor (beta chain). This clonotype has a handful of counts. Its antigen remains undetermined. Base qualities are missing; no much larger clone stands one base away. The entry originates in a study of patients and donors after allogeneic stem cell transplantation (dated by TCRdb to about 2020). Library preparation used RT-PCR. The reads were generated on a NextSeq 550. TCRdb itself trimmed the public reads at Q25 with fastp, ran MiXCR and retained productive beta chains. Rows matching on CDR3 protein sequence are summarized as one entry with the most common DNA and genes. The sample contains roughly 940,000 distinct CDR3 sequences, under 20% of them found a single time. Jointly, the top ten make up approximately 5.9% of the sample. In the germline V gene (reference sequence), CDR1 corresponds to MNHEY and CDR2 to SMNVEV. From its cysteine to its phenylalanine, the CDR3 spans 14 amino acids. The entry retains the CDR3 DNA only, 42 bases that are in frame from base 1. From V the trimming removes 5 bases and from J it removes 7 bases, while the gene matches leave 7 bases of the junction unaccounted for.

Material: blood, either unsorted or a sorted T cell fraction (not recorded which). The clonotype was recovered from a human donor who was either an allogeneic HSCT recipient or a stem cell or donor lymphocyte infusion donor (not recorded which). It is not recorded whose cells these are; they may come from a transplant donor. The chain joins TRBV27 to TRBJ1-2; 10 junctional bases match TRBD1. The CDR3 has the sequence CASSPLTGGGGYTF. The DNA reads as follows: TGTGCCAGCAGTCCGCTGACAGGGGGCGGTGGCTACACCTTC.